The rows below give T cell receptor beta chains drawn from one sample of a study of blood T cells in healthy people across ages. TCRdb analysed the 5' RACE reads with MiXCR anew, one entry per CDR3 protein. The sample includes fewer than 950,000 distinct CDR3 sequences, approximately 53% of them seen just once. The source material was blood. The receptor set was obtained from a man of 80 years or more in good health. Both conserved end residues are part of each CDR3. D genes are given only for firm matches. Size values are once, few and many counts, or a class for expanded clones, and some rows have none.

clone_size	d_call	j_call	v_call	cdr3_aa	cdr3_nt
-	TRBD2	TRBJ2-1	TRBV20-1	CSARDYQRGYNEQFF	TGCAGTGCTAGAGATTACCAGCGGGGGTACAATGAGCAGTTCTTC
-	-	TRBJ2-7	TRBV27	CASSLSGGFEQYF	TGTGCCAGCAGTTTATCGGGAGGCTTCGAGCAGTACTTC
-	TRBD2	TRBJ2-1	TRBV4-1	CASSGQTGLAGGEQFF	TGCGCCAGCAGCGGTCAGACGGGCCTAGCGGGAGGCGAGCAGTTCTTC
-	TRBD1	TRBJ2-1	TRBV14	CASSLATGGPNEHFF	TGTGCCAGCAGCCTGGCGACAGGGGGTCCCAATGAGCATTTCTTC
-	-	TRBJ1-2	TRBV20-1	CSAPNTANYGYTF	TGCAGTGCCCCAAACACCGCCAATTATGGCTACACCTTC
-	TRBD2	TRBJ2-3	TRBV28	CASISSGTSGRYTQYF	TGTGCCAGCATCTCCTCCGGGACTAGCGGGAGGTATACGCAGTATTTT
-	-	TRBJ1-2	TRBV14	CASSRSVNYGYTF	TGTGCCAGCAGCCGTTCCGTGAACTATGGCTACACCTTC
-	TRBD2	TRBJ2-5	TRBV4-1	CASSQSSGSFETQYF	TGCGCCAGCAGCCAGAGTAGCGGGAGCTTCGAGACCCAGTACTTC
-	TRBD2	TRBJ2-1	TRBV5-1	CASSRPGTSGYNEQFF	TGCGCCAGCAGCCGGCCCGGGACTAGCGGCTACAATGAGCAGTTCTTC
-	-	TRBJ2-7	TRBV10-3	CAISDGQTRGGEQYF	TGTGCCATCAGTGATGGGCAGACCCGTGGGGGCGAGCAGTACTTC
few	TRBD1	TRBJ2-7	TRBV28	CASSRGQVPFYEQYF	TGTGCCAGCAGTCGGGGACAGGTCCCCTTCTACGAGCAGTACTTC
-	-	TRBJ1-1	TRBV6-2/TRBV6-3	CASSYGQRAFF	TGTGCCAGCAGTTACGGCCAGCGGGCTTTCTTT
-	-	TRBJ1-2	TRBV29-1	CSVREVGYGYTF	TGCAGTGTTCGAGAAGTAGGCTATGGCTACACCTTC
-	-	TRBJ2-3	TRBV6-1	CASNEGSARTDTQYF	TGTGCCAGCAACGAGGGTTCCGCCCGCACAGATACGCAGTATTTT
-	-	TRBJ2-5	TRBV20-1	CSACPGHLLGTQYF	TGCAGTGCTTGCCCCGGGCACCTATTGGGGACCCAGTACTTC
-	-	TRBJ2-7	TRBV5-4	CASRPRGAPIYEQYF	TGTGCCAGCAGACCCCGGGGGGCCCCTATCTACGAGCAGTACTTC
-	TRBD2	TRBJ2-1	TRBV4-1	CASSQDKASGSFDEQFF	TGCGCCAGCAGCCAAGATAAGGCTAGCGGGAGTTTCGATGAGCAGTTCTTC
few	TRBD2	TRBJ2-1	TRBV4-1	CASSQVAGVGEQFF	TGCGCCAGCAGCCAAGTGGCGGGAGTCGGTGAGCAGTTCTTC
-	-	TRBJ2-7	TRBV12-3/TRBV12-4	CASSLRVTNYEQYF	TGTGCCAGCAGTTTAAGAGTCACAAACTACGAGCAGTACTTC
-	-	TRBJ2-7	TRBV18	CASSPTTLTHEQYF	TGTGCCAGCTCTCCTACCACATTAACCCACGAGCAGTACTTC
-	-	TRBJ2-3	TRBV5-1	CVSSMGTDTQYF	TGCGTCAGCAGCATGGGCACAGATACGCAGTATTTT
few	TRBD2	TRBJ2-1	TRBV9	CASSPRRGSSYNEQFF	TGTGCCAGCAGCCCCCGGCGGGGGAGCTCCTACAATGAGCAGTTCTTC
once	TRBD1	TRBJ1-1	TRBV10-3	CAISERALTGGLTEAFF	TGTGCCATCAGTGAGAGGGCGCTTACAGGGGGCTTGACTGAAGCTTTCTTT
-	TRBD2	TRBJ2-1	TRBV7-2	CASSPLAEAYNEQFF	TGTGCCAGCAGCCCCCTAGCGGAGGCCTACAATGAGCAGTTCTTC
few	-	TRBJ1-1	TRBV7-2	CASSLALGRTSAEAFF	TGTGCCAGCAGCTTAGCTCTAGGGAGGACAAGCGCTGAAGCTTTCTTT
once	-	TRBJ2-1	TRBV11-1	CASSLATDGWNEQFF	TGTGCCAGCAGCTTGGCGACAGACGGGTGGAATGAGCAGTTCTTC
-	-	TRBJ2-7	TRBV5-1	CASSLAGGLGEQYF	TGCGCCAGCAGCTTGGCCGGGGGGCTGGGGGAGCAGTACTTC
-	-	TRBJ1-3	TRBV12-3/TRBV12-4	CASSLEGFGSGNTIYF	TGTGCCAGCAGTTTAGAGGGTTTTGGCTCTGGAAACACCATATATTTT
-	TRBD2	TRBJ2-7	TRBV20-1	CSARGTSGRGSYEQYF	TGCAGTGCTCGCGGGACTAGCGGGAGGGGAAGCTACGAGCAGTACTTC
-	TRBD2	TRBJ2-1	TRBV29-1	CSGTRTSGSSYNEQFF	TGCAGCGGCACGCGGACTAGCGGAAGCTCCTACAATGAGCAGTTCTTC
-	TRBD2	TRBJ2-1	TRBV9	CASSVGMGVWTSGRGANVHEQFF	TGTGCCAGCAGCGTAGGGATGGGGGTTTGGACTAGCGGGAGGGGGGCGAATGTGCATGAGCAGTTCTTC
-	TRBD2	TRBJ2-1	TRBV3-1	CASSPGLAEYNEQFF	TGTGCCAGCAGTCCGGGACTAGCAGAGTACAATGAGCAGTTCTTC
-	-	TRBJ2-1	TRBV3-1	CASSQQSYNEQFF	TGTGCCAGCAGCCAGCAGTCCTACAATGAGCAGTTCTTC
once	-	TRBJ2-4	TRBV9	CASSVEEGAKNIQYF	TGTGCCAGCAGCGTAGAGGAGGGGGCCAAAAACATTCAGTACTTC
-	TRBD1	TRBJ2-7	TRBV27	CASSTRGSMYEQYF	TGTGCCAGCAGTACCAGGGGGAGTATGTACGAGCAGTACTTC
-	-	TRBJ1-2	TRBV27	CASSSLARGGDGYTF	TGTGCCAGCAGTTCCCTTGCTAGGGGCGGCGATGGCTACACCTTC
-	TRBD2	TRBJ2-4	TRBV2	CASSEGTSGRATKNIQYF	TGTGCCAGCAGTGAGGGGACTAGCGGGAGGGCGACCAAAAACATTCAGTACTTC
-	-	TRBJ2-1	TRBV20-1	CSARGSGRSYNEQFF	TGCAGTGCTAGAGGGAGTGGGAGATCCTACAATGAGCAGTTCTTC